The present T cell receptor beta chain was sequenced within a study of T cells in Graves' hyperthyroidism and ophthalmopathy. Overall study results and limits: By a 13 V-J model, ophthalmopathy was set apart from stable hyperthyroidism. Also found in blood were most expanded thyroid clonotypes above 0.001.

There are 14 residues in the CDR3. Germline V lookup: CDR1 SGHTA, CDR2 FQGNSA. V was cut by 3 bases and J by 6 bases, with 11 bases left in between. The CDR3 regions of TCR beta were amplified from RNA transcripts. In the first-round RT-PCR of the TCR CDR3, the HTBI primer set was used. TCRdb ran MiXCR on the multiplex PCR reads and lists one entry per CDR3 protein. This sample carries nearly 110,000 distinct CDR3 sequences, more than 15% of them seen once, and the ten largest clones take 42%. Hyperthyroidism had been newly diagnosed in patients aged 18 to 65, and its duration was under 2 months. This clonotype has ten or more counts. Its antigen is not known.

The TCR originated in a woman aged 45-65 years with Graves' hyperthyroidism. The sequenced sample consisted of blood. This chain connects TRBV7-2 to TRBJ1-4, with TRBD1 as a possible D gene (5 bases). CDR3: CASSFAGRDEKLFF. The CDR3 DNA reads TGTGCCAGCAGCTTTGCGGGGCGGGATGAAAAACTGTTTTTT.